A single sample is the source of the 2 T cell receptor beta chains below, sequenced in a study of T cells in localized non-small cell lung cancer. Assay used: immunoSEQ multiplex PCR; TCRdb lists only in-frame clones, some missing. The data hold about 14,000 clones, with around nine tenths observed a single time. Source: peripheral blood mononuclear cells, taken before any cancer treatment. These receptors were taken from a man aged 35 to 70 with stage III lung adenocarcinoma.

The gene calls are TRBV5-6 and TRBJ2-1; 9 bases fit TRBD2. The CDR3 has 15 residues. The germline gives CDR1 SGHDT, CDR2 YYEEEE. The J segment lost 8 bases and the V segment lost 2 bases, leaving 8 bases of the junction unmatched. The CDR3: CASSFSGLALDEQFF. CDR3 in DNA: TGTGCCAGCAGCTTCTCGGGACTAGCATTGGATGAGCAGTTCTTC.

The rearrangement uses TRBV2 and TRBJ2-2; TRBD1 matches 10 bases. Germline CDR1 and CDR2: SNHLY and FYNNEI. The CDR3 has 15 residues. The junction had 5 bases not matched to a gene; V was cut back by 6 bases and J by 4 bases. The CDR3 loop is CASRAGTGVTGELFF. The CDR3 bases are TGTGCCAGCAGAGCCGGGACAGGGGTCACCGGGGAGCTGTTTTTT. The full variable domain, in which reference TRBV2 and TRBJ2-2 provide the parts outside the CDR3, is EPEVTQTPSHQVTQMGQEVILRCVPISNHLYFYWYRQILGQKVEFLVSFYNNEISEKSEIFDDQFSVERPDGSNFTLKIRSTKLEDSAMYFCASRAGTGVTGELFFGEGSRLTVL.